This entry lists 18 T cell receptor beta chains sequenced from one sample in a study of T cell repertoires in cytomegalovirus infection. What these receptors recognize is not known. TCRdb used MiXCR to reprocess the reads, holding one entry per CDR3 protein. This sample has about 310,000 distinct CDR3 sequences; approximately 25% occur once, and the top ten carry 10% to 15%. The specimen was cultured PBMCs, collected from culture after CMV antigen stimulation. These receptors came from a human donor in good health (CMV status not recorded). Some clones in this sample may be carry-over from other donors' samples.

The genes are TRBV7-2 and TRBJ1-4, with D hard to call. With 1 base removed from V and 6 bases from J, the gap between germline ends came to 12 bases. The CDR3 length is 15 residues. The V gene's germline CDR1 is SGHTA and CDR2 FQGNSA. The CDR3 is CASSLVGFSHEKLFF. CDR3 sequence (DNA): TGTGCCAGCAGCTTAGTAGGGTTCTCCCATGAAAAACTGTTTTTT.

This chain links TRBV15 with TRBJ1-2; D is unclear. Deletions cut 5 bases from V and 8 bases from J, with 15 bases between. The CDR3 is 13 amino acids. Per the germline V gene, CDR1 is LNHNV and CDR2 is YYDKDF (reference sequence). CDR3 residues: CATSVRGLEGYTF. CDR3 DNA: TGTGCCACCAGCGTCAGAGGCCTGGAGGGCTACACCTTC.

The rearrangement uses TRBV11-2 and TRBJ2-1; 10 nucleotides line up with TRBD1. Trimming took 5 bases from V and 10 from J; bases not matched to a gene: 8. There are 14 residues in the CDR3. Looked up from germline, CDR1 is SGHAT and CDR2 is FQNNGV. This CDR3 is CASSRDRGTGEQFF. The CDR3 DNA follows: TGTGCCAGCAGCCGGGACAGGGGAACTGGGGAGCAGTTCTTC.

This clonotype is classed as large (0.1 to 1%). J is TRBJ2-1 and V is TRBV7-2; 7 bases align to TRBD2. Per germline, CDR1 SGHTA and CDR2 FQGNSA. J gave up 7 bases and V 4 bases, and 7 bases lay outside the gene matches. CDR3 length equals 14 residues. The CDR3 DNA reads TGTGCCAGCAGCTCCGATTTTAGCGGGAATGAGCAGTTCTTC. Translation: CASSSDFSGNEQFF.

The J gene is TRBJ2-3, the V gene TRBV5-1, with 10 bases identical to TRBD2. From germline, CDR1 is SGHRS and CDR2 YFSETQ. Trimming took 1 base from V and 3 from J; bases not matched to a gene: 2. The CDR3 is made up of 15 amino acids. CDR3 coding DNA: TGCGCCAGCAGCTTGCCTAGCGGGAGTACAGATACGCAGTATTTT. Amino acid sequence: CASSLPSGSTDTQYF.

The chain is built from TRBV19 and TRBJ1-3; D is possibly TRBD1 (6 bases). Trimming left V 6 bases short and J 6 bases short, with 12 bases between. The CDR3 covers 13 residues. Germline V gene data show CDR1 as LNHDA and CDR2 as SQIVND (reference sequence). CDR3 DNA: TGTGCCAGTAGAGGGGGACTTTCAAACACCATATATTTT. The encoded protein is CASRGGLSNTIYF. The whole variable domain, filled in from reference TRBV19 and TRBJ1-3, reads DGGITQSPKYLFRKEGQNVTLSCEQNLNHDAMYWYRQDPGQGLRLIYYSQIVNDFQKGDIAEGYSVSREKKESFPLTVTSAQKNPTAFYLCASRGGLSNTIYFGEGSWLTVV.

The chain combines TRBV7-8 with TRBJ2-1; 8 bases fit TRBD2. The CDR3 contains 15 residues. The ends lost 5 bases at V and 4 bases at J; junction bases unmatched: 7. The germline V gene encodes CDR1 SGHVS and CDR2 FQNEAQ. The CDR3 DNA reads TGTGCCAGCAGCGGGGGGACTAGGCCATACAATGAGCAGTTCTTC. Protein product: CASSGGTRPYNEQFF.

J is TRBJ2-5 and V is TRBV28, with D possibly matching TRBD2 (6 bases). The V gene's germline CDR1 is MDHEN and CDR2 SYDVKM. This CDR3 contains 16 residues. Between the trimmed V and J ends, which lost 8 bases and 7 bases, there was a span of 26 bases. The CDR3 protein is CASQGKHPWEAVTQYF. The CDR3 coding sequence is TGTGCCAGCCAGGGAAAGCACCCCTGGGAGGCTGTGACCCAGTACTTC.

The chain employs TRBV19 and TRBJ1-5, with 8 bases aligning to TRBD1. V lost 6 bases, J lost 7 bases, and 17 bases stayed unmatched. CDR1 is LNHDA, CDR2 SQIVND, per germline (reference sequence). The CDR3 spans 17 residues. CDR3 sequence (DNA): TGTGCCAGTAGCCCACCGGGACAGGCTTCTAGGGGGCAGCCCCAGCATTTT. It encodes CASSPPGQASRGQPQHF.

This chain joins TRBV19 and TRBJ1-5; D uncertain. Germline V gene lookup returns CDR1 LNHDA and CDR2 SQIVND (reference sequence). The CDR3 spans 13 residues. The CDR3 is CACRGRVNQPQHF. Here the CDR3 DNA reads TGTGCATGTCGTGGCAGAGTAAATCAGCCCCAGCATTTT.

The table lists this clonotype with a few counts. V gene TRBV7-9 combines with J gene TRBJ2-7; 10 nucleotides line up with TRBD2. The V gene's germline CDR1 is SEHNR and CDR2 FQNEAQ (reference sequence). The CDR3 runs 20 residues. The ends lost 5 bases at V and 2 bases at J; junction bases unmatched: 21. In DNA form, the CDR3 reads TGTGCCAGCAGCGCGGGGGATGCGAGACTAGCGGGCCAGTCGCCCTACGAGCAGTACTTC. This codes for CASSAGDARLAGQSPYEQYF.

This clonotype was counted only a few times. The chain uses TRBV6-2 or TRBV6-3 and TRBJ1-1, with 9 bases that match TRBD1. The V gene end was trimmed by 6 bases and the J gene end by 5 bases; junction bases not matched to a gene: 13. The CDR3 runs to 16 residues. Looked up from germline, CDR1 is MNHEY and CDR2 is SVGEGT. The CDR3 loop is CASRLHSDRGKTEAFF. As DNA, the CDR3 is TGTGCCAGCAGATTACATTCGGACAGGGGAAAAACTGAAGCTTTCTTT.

This rearrangement joins TRBV3-1 to TRBJ2-1, with D perhaps TRBD2 (6 bases). Per germline, CDR1 LGHDT and CDR2 YNNKEL (reference sequence). V was pared by 4 bases and J by 6 bases, with 16 bases between. The CDR3 sequence is 15 residues long. Here the CDR3 DNA reads TGTGCCAGCAGCCGCCCGGGGGTGTTTGGCAATGAGCAGTTCTTC. Translating it yields CASSRPGVFGNEQFF.

The chain employs TRBV18 and TRBJ2-2; no firm D call. Germline V lookup: CDR1 KGHSH, CDR2 LQKENI. The CDR3 loop spans 16 amino acids. V lost 1 base, J lost 4 bases, and 13 bases lay in between. The CDR3, as DNA: TGTGCCAGCTCACCACAGGCGACTGGTACCACCGGGGAGCTGTTTTTT. It encodes CASSPQATGTTGELFF.

The chain uses TRBV18 and TRBJ2-2; 8 bases fit TRBD1. CDR3 size: 15 residues. Trimming removed 0 bases from V and 7 bases from J; junction bases left unmatched: 4. CDR1 KGHSH and CDR2 LQKENI come from the germline V gene. CDR3 region: CASSPPSGGVGELFF. The DNA for the CDR3 is TGTGCCAGCTCACCACCCTCAGGGGGCGTCGGGGAGCTGTTTTTT.

This chain uses TRBV12-5 with TRBJ2-2; 14 nucleotides line up with TRBD2. Germline CDR1 reads LGHNT; CDR2 reads FRNRAP. This CDR3 is built from 16 residues. With 1 base clipped from V and 6 bases from J, the junction kept 1 base outside the gene matches. CDR3 region: CASGLGGLAGAGELFF. CDR3 DNA sequence: TGTGCTAGTGGTTTGGGGGGACTAGCGGGAGCCGGGGAGCTGTTTTTT.

The chain carries TRBV7-2 and TRBJ1-5, with 7 positions matching TRBD1. J lost 7 bases, V lost 5 bases, and 5 bases had no gene match. The CDR3 covers 13 residues. Germline loops: CDR1 SGHTA, CDR2 FQGNSA. The DNA of the CDR3 is TGTGCCAGCAGCCCCACAGGGGAACAGCCCCAGCATTTT. Protein: CASSPTGEQPQHF.

This clonotype was seen repeatedly, ten times or more. The gene calls are TRBV7-2 and TRBJ2-1, with a weak D call TRBD2 (6 bases). The ends were cut back, 2 bases at V and 2 bases at J, with 10 bases in the middle. The CDR3 runs to 15 residues. The germline gives CDR1 SGHTA, CDR2 FQGNSA. The CDR3 nucleotides read TGTGCCAGCAGCTTATCTATAGCGGCCTACAATGAGCAGTTCTTC. This translates into CASSLSIAAYNEQFF.